The T cell receptor beta chain under discussion was sequenced for a study of T cell changes during pregnancy in multiple sclerosis. Sequencing was performed with immunoSEQ multiplex PCR; in TCRdb, only in-frame clones are kept and a portion is missing. The data contain around 70,000 clones, roughly nine tenths of them singletons. The CDR3 spans 15 residues. With 3 bases removed from V and 4 bases from J, the gap between germline ends came to 13 bases. The germline gives CDR1 ENHRY, CDR2 SYGVKD. The sequencing here drew on peripheral blood, taken in the second trimester of pregnancy. V usage is TRBV10-3 and J usage is TRBJ1-5, with TRBD1 as a possible D gene (6 bases). The TCR originated in a female donor in good health, enrolled as a control in a pregnancy study. The CDR3 DNA follows: TGTGCCATCAGTGACGAGGGCAGGGGAAATCAGCCCCAGCATTTT. This gives the protein CAISDEGRGNQPQHF.